Presented here are 32 T cell receptor beta chains from one specimen sequenced in a study of blood T cell repertoires in COVID-19. Assay used: immunoSEQ multiplex PCR; TCRdb lists only in-frame clones, some missing. The sample has about 53,000 clones, roughly 86% seen once. Sequencing was carried out using peripheral blood. Receptors originate from a man aged 65 to 85 with active COVID-19.

This clone was counted a single time. CDR3 sequence reads: CASRGGTNEKLFF. The CDR3 nucleotides read TGTGCCAGCAGGGGAGGAACTAATGAAAAACTGTTTTTT. The rearrangement links TRBV2 to TRBJ1-4; D gene uncertain. CDR1 and CDR2 from the germline V gene are SNHLY and FYNNEI. This CDR3 spans 13 amino acids. V was trimmed by 6 bases and J by 1 base, leaving 6 bases between them.

This clone appeared a single time. This chain joins TRBV11-1 and TRBJ2-1, with D perhaps matching TRBD1 (6 bases). The germline V gene has CDR1 SGHAT and CDR2 FQDESV (reference sequence). This CDR3 is 13 amino acids long. V gave up 2 bases and J gave up 6 bases, with 8 bases separating them. The CDR3 bases are TGTGCCAGCAGCTTAAACAGGGCCAATGAGCAGTTCTTC. This encodes CASSLNRANEQFF.

The gene calls are TRBV11-2 and TRBJ2-5; TRBD1 agrees at 10 bases. V lost 6 bases, J lost 5 bases, and 12 bases stayed unmatched. Germline loops: CDR1 SGHAT, CDR2 FQNNGV. This CDR3 comprises 16 residues. The chain's CDR3 is CASSSPRQGAGETQYF. The CDR3 nucleotides are TGTGCCAGCAGTTCCCCAAGACAGGGGGCAGGGGAGACCCAGTACTTC.

The chain recombines TRBV27 with TRBJ2-5, with TRBD2 matching over 8 bases. V gave up 2 bases and J gave up 3 bases; unmatched junction bases: 5. The CDR3 contains 15 residues. Germline loops: CDR1 MNHEY, CDR2 SMNVEV (reference sequence). CDR3 sequence reads: CASSLGRGVKETQYF. The CDR3 DNA sequence: TGTGCCAGCAGTTTAGGGCGGGGGGTAAAAGAGACCCAGTACTTC.

CDR3 residues: CASSILDRGQNIQYF. CDR3 DNA: TGTGCCAGTAGTATCCTGGACAGGGGGCAGAACATTCAGTACTTC. The gene calls are TRBV19 and TRBJ2-4; TRBD1 agrees at 11 bases. This CDR3 is 15 amino acids long. Germline CDR1 and CDR2: LNHDA and SQIVND (reference sequence). Trimming removed 3 bases from V and 7 bases from J; junction bases left unmatched: 5. Looking up the rest from reference TRBV19 and TRBJ2-4 gives the full variable domain: DGGITQSPKYLFRKEGQNVTLSCEQNLNHDAMYWYRQDPGQGLRLIYYSQIVNDFQKGDIAEGYSVSREKKESFPLTVTSAQKNPTAFYLCASSILDRGQNIQYFGAGTRLSVL.

The chain recombines TRBV7-2 with TRBJ2-2, with 11 bases lining up with TRBD1. CDR3 length: 16 residues. V lost 4 bases and J lost 5; bases outside the gene matches: 6. Germline V CDR1 and CDR2: SGHTA, FQGNSA. The CDR3 loop reads CASSSVRDRGTGELFF. CDR3 coding DNA: TGTGCCAGCAGCTCGGTCCGGGACAGGGGGACCGGGGAGCTGTTTTTT.

This rearrangement joins TRBV7-2 to TRBJ2-3, with a tentative D call TRBD2 (6 bases). The CDR3 sequence is 18 residues long. V was shortened by 5 bases and J by 1 base, with 22 bases between the two germline ends. Germline V gives CDR1 SGHTA, CDR2 FQGNSA. The CDR3 sequence is CASSSPPGTSPRTDTQYF. Written as DNA, the CDR3 is TGTGCCAGCAGCAGCCCCCCCGGGACTTCTCCTCGCACAGATACGCAGTATTTT.

J is TRBJ2-7 and V is TRBV6-2 or TRBV6-3, with 9 bases that match TRBD1. CDR3 length equals 14 residues. Germline CDR1 reads MNHEY; CDR2 reads SVGEGT. The trim removed 7 bases at V and 3 bases at J, leaving 7 bases unmatched. The CDR3 region is CASNPGTGSYEQYF. The CDR3 DNA reads TGTGCCAGCAACCCTGGGACAGGGAGCTACGAGCAGTACTTC.

V is TRBV5-6 and J is TRBJ1-3, with a possible D match to TRBD1 (6 bases). This CDR3 contains 19 residues. V was trimmed by 0 bases and J by 0 bases, leaving 19 bases between them. CDR1 is SGHDT and CDR2 is YYEEEE in the germline V gene. This CDR3 is CASSLAVASGDYSGNTIYF. In DNA, the CDR3 is TGTGCCAGCAGCTTGGCCGTGGCATCAGGGGATTACTCTGGAAACACCATATATTTT.

This clone was counted a few times. V and J are TRBV2 and TRBJ1-2, with 7 bases matching TRBD1. This CDR3 comprises 13 residues. Per the germline V gene, CDR1 is SNHLY and CDR2 is FYNNEI. V shed 6 bases and J 5 bases; nucleotides not matched to a gene: 6. The CDR3, as DNA: TGTGCCAGCAGGGTAGGGACAGCGTATGGCTACACCTTC. This translates into CASRVGTAYGYTF.

The chain has TRBV7-2 and TRBJ2-1; D not certain. With 0 bases removed from V and 0 bases from J, the gap between germline ends came to 9 bases. Germline V gene data show CDR1 as SGHTA and CDR2 as FQGNSA. The CDR3 sequence is 16 residues long. CDR3 residues: CASSLASAPSYNEQFF. CDR3 DNA: TGTGCCAGCAGCTTAGCTAGTGCTCCCTCCTACAATGAGCAGTTCTTC.

This clone was counted only a few times. The chain couples TRBV3-1 (or the pseudogene TRBV3-2) to TRBJ2-1, with D possibly TRBD1 on 6 matching bases. Trimming took 1 base from V and 3 from J, leaving 10 bases between them. The CDR3 length is 15 residues. The germline gives CDR1 LGHDT, CDR2 YNNKEL (reference sequence). The CDR3, as DNA: TGTGCCAGCAGCCAAGGTGGACAGATCTACAATGAGCAGTTCTTC. This sequence encodes CASSQGGQIYNEQFF.

The chain has TRBV19 and TRBJ1-1, with 7 bases identical to TRBD1. After removal of 5 bases from V and 0 bases from J, the junction contained 6 bases not matched to a gene. CDR1 and CDR2 (germline): LNHDA, SQIVND (reference sequence). The CDR3 contains 15 residues. CDR3 loop: CASSGKQGLNTEAFF. Written as DNA, the CDR3 is TGTGCCAGTAGTGGGAAACAGGGGCTGAACACTGAAGCTTTCTTT.

The chain is built from TRBV6-5 and TRBJ2-5; 7 bases agree with TRBD1. This CDR3 contains 14 residues. Per germline, CDR1 MNHEY and CDR2 SVGAGI. V trimming: 2 bases; J trimming: 1 base; junction bases outside the gene matches: 1. The CDR3 DNA is TGTGCCAGCAGTTACGGGACAGTCCAAGAGACCCAGTACTTC. Translation: CASSYGTVQETQYF.

This chain joins TRBV5-4 and TRBJ2-1; 9 positions match TRBD2. From germline, CDR1 is SGHNT and CDR2 YYREEE (reference sequence). The CDR3 has 17 amino acids. The trim removed 6 bases at V and 2 bases at J, leaving 12 bases unmatched. CDR3 region: CASNLKIAGVTYNEQFF. The CDR3 region has the DNA TGTGCCAGCAACTTAAAAATAGCGGGGGTGACCTACAATGAGCAGTTCTTC.

Turning to this clone: Germline is not matched at one junction end, which may reflect a read error. The chain carries TRBV9 and TRBJ2-7; D remains ambiguous. This CDR3 is 13 amino acids long. The germline gives CDR1 SGDLS, CDR2 YYNGEE. The CDR3 nucleotides read TGTGCCAGCAGCCCTTCCTTATACGTCGAGCGGTACTTC. It specifies CASSPSLYVERYF. Based on the CDR3 plus reference TRBV9 and TRBJ2-7, the full variable domain is DSGVTQTPKHLITATGQRVTLRCSPRSGDLSVYWYQQSLDQGLQFLIQYYNGEERAKGNILERFSAQQFPDLHSELNLSSLELGDSALYFCASSPSLYVERYFGPGTRLTVT.

The CDR3 loop is CASTMEGSGTGELFF. In nucleotides, the CDR3 is TGTGCCAGCACCATGGAGGGGTCGGGAACCGGGGAGCTGTTTTTT. This chain connects TRBV2 to TRBJ2-2; possibly TRBD2 for D (6 bases). The V end lost 7 bases, the J end lost 5 bases, and 17 bases lay between the germline ends. Germline loops: CDR1 SNHLY, CDR2 FYNNEI. The CDR3 covers 15 residues. Based on the CDR3 plus reference TRBV2 and TRBJ2-2, the full variable domain is EPEVTQTPSHQVTQMGQEVILRCVPISNHLYFYWYRQILGQKVEFLVSFYNNEISEKSEIFDDQFSVERPDGSNFTLKIRSTKLEDSAMYFCASTMEGSGTGELFFGEGSRLTVL.

The V gene is TRBV5-4, the J gene TRBJ1-1; weak D call: TRBD1 (6 bases). Per the germline V gene, CDR1 is SGHNT and CDR2 is YYREEE (reference sequence). CDR3 length: 13 amino acids. Deletions cut 0 bases from V and 10 bases from J, with 13 bases between. The CDR3 DNA follows: TGTGCCAGCAGCTTGGGCGAGGGGGTTGTAGCTTTCTTT. It specifies CASSLGEGVVAFF.

This rearrangement joins TRBV19 to TRBJ1-2, with 7 bases that match TRBD1. CDR1 is LNHDA and CDR2 is SQIVND in the germline V gene (reference sequence). V was clipped by 7 bases and J by 4 bases; unmatched bases: 3. The CDR3 is made up of 12 amino acids. CDR3 protein: CASNGDSYGYTF. The CDR3 DNA reads as TGTGCCAGTAACGGGGACAGCTATGGCTACACCTTC.

The chain couples TRBV29-1 to TRBJ2-5, with a tentative D call TRBD1 (5 bases). CDR3 length equals 11 residues. Germline-derived CDR1 and CDR2 are SQVTM and ANQGSEA. The V gene lost 6 bases and the J gene lost 5 bases, with 10 bases spanning the gap. The CDR3 nucleotides are TGCAGCGTACAGGTGCGGGAGACCCAGTACTTC. Its protein is CSVQVRETQYF.

The chain has TRBV2 and TRBJ2-5, with 7 bases lining up with TRBD1. Trimming cost V 2 bases and J 2 bases; bases outside gene matches: 2. From germline, CDR1 is SNHLY and CDR2 FYNNEI. This CDR3 has 14 residues. DNA for the CDR3: TGTGCCAGCAGTGAAAACAGGGGTCAAGAGACCCAGTACTTC. Translated: CASSENRGQETQYF. Looking up the rest from reference TRBV2 and TRBJ2-5 gives the full variable domain: EPEVTQTPSHQVTQMGQEVILRCVPISNHLYFYWYRQILGQKVEFLVSFYNNEISEKSEIFDDQFSVERPDGSNFTLKIRSTKLEDSAMYFCASSENRGQETQYFGPGTRLLVL.

The chain combines TRBV27 with TRBJ2-7; 14 bases are shared with TRBD2. Losses at the gene ends were 4 bases for V and 7 bases for J; bases not matched to a gene: 9. Germline V gene sequence: CDR1 MNHEY, CDR2 SMNVEV (reference sequence). CDR3 length: 16 amino acids. CDR3 amino acids: CASSSRTSGGPWEQYF. The CDR3 DNA reads as TGTGCCAGCAGTTCCCGGACTAGCGGGGGGCCGTGGGAGCAGTACTTC.

The chain uses TRBV9 and TRBJ1-1; 7 bases agree with TRBD1. V shed 1 base and J 0 bases; nucleotides not matched to a gene: 0. The CDR3 has 14 amino acids. CDR1 is SGDLS and CDR2 is YYNGEE in the germline V gene. CDR3 in amino acids: CASSVTGVNTEAFF. Here the CDR3 DNA reads TGTGCCAGCAGCGTAACAGGGGTGAACACTGAAGCTTTCTTT. Full variable domain (rest looked up from reference TRBV9 and TRBJ1-1): DSGVTQTPKHLITATGQRVTLRCSPRSGDLSVYWYQQSLDQGLQFLIQYYNGEERAKGNILERFSAQQFPDLHSELNLSSLELGDSALYFCASSVTGVNTEAFFGQGTRLTVV.

This clone was seen once. The chain is built from TRBV24-1 and TRBJ2-3; possibly TRBD1 for D (6 bases). The CDR3 is made up of 17 amino acids. The V gene lost 4 bases and the J gene lost 1 base, with 17 bases spanning the gap. Germline lookup yields CDR1 KGHDR and CDR2 SFDVKD. CDR3 DNA: TGTGCCACCAGTGACCAACTGACAGGCCGAGGCACAGATACGCAGTATTTT. It is translated as CATSDQLTGRGTDTQYF.

The rearrangement uses TRBV27 and TRBJ2-7; 9 nucleotides match TRBD1. With 4 bases clipped from V and 5 bases from J, the junction kept 18 bases outside the gene matches. Per the germline V gene, CDR1 is MNHEY and CDR2 is SMNVEV (reference sequence). The CDR3 spans 18 residues. DNA of the CDR3: TGTGCCAGCAGTTATTCCGGGACAGGGTTAACGTACAAGGACGAGCAGTACTTC. It codes for CASSYSGTGLTYKDEQYF.

The chain couples TRBV4-3 to TRBJ2-2; 10 bases fit TRBD1. Germline CDR1 LGHNA, CDR2 YSLEER. The J segment lost 6 bases and the V segment lost 6 bases, leaving 7 bases of the junction unmatched. The CDR3 is 15 amino acids. As DNA, the CDR3 is TGCGCCAGCAGTCGCACCGGGACAGGGGCCGGGGAGCTGTTTTTT. Amino acids: CASSRTGTGAGELFF.

This clone has only a few counts. The chain recombines TRBV5-6 with TRBJ1-1; TRBD1 matches 10 bases. With 0 bases clipped from V and 5 bases from J, the junction kept 4 bases outside the gene matches. Germline CDR1 SGHDT, CDR2 YYEEEE. The CDR3 has 15 residues. The DNA for the CDR3 is TGTGCCAGCAGCTTGGCCGGGACAGGGGTAACTGAAGCTTTCTTT. Protein product: CASSLAGTGVTEAFF.

V usage is TRBV5-1 and J usage is TRBJ2-3, with TRBD1 matching over 8 bases. Germline loops: CDR1 SGHRS, CDR2 YFSETQ. J gave up 1 base and V 8 bases, and 0 bases lay outside the gene matches. The CDR3 covers 12 residues. The CDR3 DNA sequence: TGCGCCAGGGACAGGGGCACAGATACGCAGTATTTT. Translated: CARDRGTDTQYF.

J is TRBJ2-1 and V is TRBV11-3; D is possibly TRBD2 (6 bases). Trimming removed 5 bases at V and 5 bases at J, with 13 bases between. Germline V gene lookup returns CDR1 SGHNT and CDR2 YENEEA. This CDR3 is 14 amino acids long. CDR3 coding DNA: TGTGCCAGCAGCCCCACTAGCTCAAACAATGAGCAGTTCTTC. Protein sequence: CASSPTSSNNEQFF.

This clone was seen a few times. This rearrangement joins TRBV24-1 to TRBJ1-2; maybe TRBD1 (5 bases). The germline CDR1 and CDR2 sequences are KGHDR and SFDVKD. There are 13 residues in the CDR3. Trimming shortened V by 3 bases and J by 8 bases, and 12 bases separated the two germline ends. DNA for the CDR3: TGTGCCACCAGTGATCAGCAGGGTAGGGGCTACACCTTC. Its translation is CATSDQQGRGYTF.

This clone has just a few counts. V gene TRBV2 combines with J gene TRBJ2-1; D is perhaps TRBD1 (5 bases). Per germline, CDR1 SNHLY and CDR2 FYNNEI. CDR3 length equals 13 residues. V lost 6 bases and J lost 1, with 7 bases in between. DNA for the CDR3: TGTGCCAGCAGGACAGATTCCTACAATGAGCAGTTCTTC. Its protein is CASRTDSYNEQFF.

The chain is built from TRBV6-4 and TRBJ1-6; D is unresolved. The V end lost 5 bases, the J end lost 8 bases, and 10 bases lay between the germline ends. This CDR3 is built from 13 residues. CDR1 and CDR2 from the germline V gene are MRHNA and SNTAGT. The CDR3 here is CASSRVWDSPLHF. CDR3 in DNA: TGTGCCAGCAGTCGGGTTTGGGATTCACCCCTCCACTTT.